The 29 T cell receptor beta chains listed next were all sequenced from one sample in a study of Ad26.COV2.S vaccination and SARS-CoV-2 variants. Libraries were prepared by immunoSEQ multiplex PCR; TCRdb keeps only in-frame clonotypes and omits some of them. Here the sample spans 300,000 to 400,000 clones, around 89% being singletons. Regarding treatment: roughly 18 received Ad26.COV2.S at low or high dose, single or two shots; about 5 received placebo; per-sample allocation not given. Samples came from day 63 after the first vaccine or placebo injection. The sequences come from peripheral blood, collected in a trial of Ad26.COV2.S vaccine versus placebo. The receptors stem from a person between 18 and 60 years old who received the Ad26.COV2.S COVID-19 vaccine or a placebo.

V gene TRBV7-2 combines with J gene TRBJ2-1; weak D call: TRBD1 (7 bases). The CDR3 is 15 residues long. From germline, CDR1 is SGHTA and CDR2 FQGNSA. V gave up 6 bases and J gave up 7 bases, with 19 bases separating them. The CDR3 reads CASRISGGGGNEQFF. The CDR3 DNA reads TGTGCCAGCAGGATAAGCGGAGGGGGCGGAAATGAGCAGTTCTTC.

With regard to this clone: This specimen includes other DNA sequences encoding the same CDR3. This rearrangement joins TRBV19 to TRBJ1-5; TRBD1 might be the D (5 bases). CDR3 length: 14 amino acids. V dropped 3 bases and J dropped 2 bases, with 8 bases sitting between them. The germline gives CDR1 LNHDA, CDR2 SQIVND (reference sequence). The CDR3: CASSIRDGNQPQHF. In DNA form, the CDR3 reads TGTGCCAGTAGTATTCGGGACGGCAATCAGCCCCAGCATTTT.

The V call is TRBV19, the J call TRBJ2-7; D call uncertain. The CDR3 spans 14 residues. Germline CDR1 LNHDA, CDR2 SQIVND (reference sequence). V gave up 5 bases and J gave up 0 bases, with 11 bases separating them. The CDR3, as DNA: TGTGCCAGTAGTCGGGCCAGAAACTCCTACGAGCAGTACTTC. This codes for CASSRARNSYEQYF.

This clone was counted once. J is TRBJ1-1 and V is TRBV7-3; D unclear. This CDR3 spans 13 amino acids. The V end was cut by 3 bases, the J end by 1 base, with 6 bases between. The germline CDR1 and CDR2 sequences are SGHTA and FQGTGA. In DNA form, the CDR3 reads TGTGCCAGCAGCTTCCAAACGAACACTGAAGCTTTCTTT. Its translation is CASSFQTNTEAFF.

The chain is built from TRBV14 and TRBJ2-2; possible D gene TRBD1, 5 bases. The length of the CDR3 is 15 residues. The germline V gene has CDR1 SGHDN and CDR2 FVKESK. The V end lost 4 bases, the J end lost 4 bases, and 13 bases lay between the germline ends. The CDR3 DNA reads TGTGCCAGCAGCCGTAAGACAGTAGCCACCGGGGAGCTGTTTTTT. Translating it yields CASSRKTVATGELFF.

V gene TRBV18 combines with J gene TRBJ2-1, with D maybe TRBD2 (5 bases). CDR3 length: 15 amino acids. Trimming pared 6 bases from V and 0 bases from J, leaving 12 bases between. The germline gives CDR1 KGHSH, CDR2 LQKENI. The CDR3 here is CASSERVSSYNEQFF. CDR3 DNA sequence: TGTGCCAGCTCGGAGAGGGTAAGCTCCTACAATGAGCAGTTCTTC.

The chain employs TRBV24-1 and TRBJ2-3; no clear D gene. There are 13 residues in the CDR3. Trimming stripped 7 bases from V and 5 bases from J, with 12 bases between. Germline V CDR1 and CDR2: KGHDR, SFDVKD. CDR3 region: CATSLAFKDTQYF. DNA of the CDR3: TGTGCCACCAGCTTAGCCTTTAAAGATACGCAGTATTTT.

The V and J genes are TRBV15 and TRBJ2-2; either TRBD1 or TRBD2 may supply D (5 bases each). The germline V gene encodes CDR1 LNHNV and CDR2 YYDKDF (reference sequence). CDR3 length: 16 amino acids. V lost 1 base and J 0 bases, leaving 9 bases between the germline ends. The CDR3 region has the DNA TGTGCCACCAGCAGAGGGCAGGGAGCGAACACCGGGGAGCTGTTTTTT. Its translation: CATSRGQGANTGELFF.

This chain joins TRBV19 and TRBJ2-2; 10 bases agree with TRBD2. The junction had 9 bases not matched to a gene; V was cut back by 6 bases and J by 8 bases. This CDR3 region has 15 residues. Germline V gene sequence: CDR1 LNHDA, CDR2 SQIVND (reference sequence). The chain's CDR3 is CASRRSSGRTGELFF. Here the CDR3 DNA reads TGTGCCAGTAGACGGTCTAGCGGGAGAACAGGGGAGCTGTTTTTT.

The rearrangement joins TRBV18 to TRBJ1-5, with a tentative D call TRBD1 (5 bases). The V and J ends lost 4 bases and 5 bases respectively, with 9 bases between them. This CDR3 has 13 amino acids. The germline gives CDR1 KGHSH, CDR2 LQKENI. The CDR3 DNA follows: TGTGCCAGCTCACTTGGCAGGGATCAGCCCCAGCATTTT. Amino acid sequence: CASSLGRDQPQHF. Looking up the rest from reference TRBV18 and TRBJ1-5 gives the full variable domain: NAGVMQNPRHLVRRRGQEARLRCSPMKGHSHVYWYRQLPEEGLKFMVYLQKENIIDESGMPKERFSAEFPKEGPSILRIQQVVRGDSAAYFCASSLGRDQPQHFGDGTRLSIL.

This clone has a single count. The CDR3 sequence is CASSLGPGQYSTSDNEQFF. In DNA form, the CDR3 reads TGTGCCAGCAGCTTGGGGCCTGGACAGTACTCAACATCCGACAATGAGCAGTTCTTC. The V call is TRBV5-4, the J call TRBJ2-1; a possible D gene is TRBD1 (6 bases). CDR3 length: 19 amino acids. The germline V and J ends were trimmed by 0 bases and 5 bases, with 24 bases remaining between them. Germline V gene lookup returns CDR1 SGHNT and CDR2 YYREEE (reference sequence).

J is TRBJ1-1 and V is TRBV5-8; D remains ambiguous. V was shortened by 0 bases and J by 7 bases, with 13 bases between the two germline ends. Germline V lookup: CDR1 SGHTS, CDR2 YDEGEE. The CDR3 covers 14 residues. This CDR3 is CASSLGTEPYEAFF. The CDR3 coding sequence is TGTGCCAGCAGCTTGGGGACGGAACCTTATGAAGCTTTCTTT. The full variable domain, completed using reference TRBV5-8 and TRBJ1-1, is EAGVTQSPTHLIKTRGQQATLRCSPISGHTSVYWYQQALGLGLQFLLWYDEGEERNRGNFPPRFSGRQFPNYSSELNVNALELEDSALYLCASSLGTEPYEAFFGQGTRLTVV.

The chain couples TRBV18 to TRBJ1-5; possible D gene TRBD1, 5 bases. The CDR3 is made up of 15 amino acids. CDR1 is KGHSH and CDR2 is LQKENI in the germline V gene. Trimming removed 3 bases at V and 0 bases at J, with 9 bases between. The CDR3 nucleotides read TGTGCCAGCTCACCGGGGCAAAATAGCAATCAGCCCCAGCATTTT. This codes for CASSPGQNSNQPQHF.

CDR3 DNA: TGTGCCAGCAGAGAGGACAGGGGGGAAGACACTGAAGCTTTCTTT. This encodes CASREDRGEDTEAFF. The chain recombines TRBV6-5 with TRBJ1-1, with 10 positions matching TRBD1. The J segment lost 3 bases and the V segment lost 6 bases, leaving 7 bases of the junction unmatched. The CDR3 consists of 15 residues. Germline CDR1 reads MNHEY; CDR2 reads SVGAGI.

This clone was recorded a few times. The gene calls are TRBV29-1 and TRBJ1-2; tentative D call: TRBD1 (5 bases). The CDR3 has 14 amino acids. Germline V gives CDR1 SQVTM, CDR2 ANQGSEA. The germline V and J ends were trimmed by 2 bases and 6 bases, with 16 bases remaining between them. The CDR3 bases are TGCAGCGTTGAAAACAAACCAGGGCGCAATGGCTACACCTTC. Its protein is CSVENKPGRNGYTF.

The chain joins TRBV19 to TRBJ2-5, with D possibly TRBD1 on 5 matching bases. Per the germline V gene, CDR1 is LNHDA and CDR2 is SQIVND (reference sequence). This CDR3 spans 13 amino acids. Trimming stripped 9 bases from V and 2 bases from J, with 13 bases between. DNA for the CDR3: TGTGCCAGCAGGGAACGTTCACAAGAGACCCAGTACTTC. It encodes CASRERSQETQYF.

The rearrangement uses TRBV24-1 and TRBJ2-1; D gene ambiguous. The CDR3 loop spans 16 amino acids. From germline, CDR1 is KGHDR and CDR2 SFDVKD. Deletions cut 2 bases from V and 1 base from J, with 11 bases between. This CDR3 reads CATSDSSPDSYNEQFF. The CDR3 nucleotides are TGTGCCACCAGTGATTCTTCACCGGATTCCTACAATGAGCAGTTCTTC.

In DNA, the CDR3 is TGTGCCAGCAGTTTAGAGGGAGGCGATGTGGCCGGGGAGCTGTTTTTT. Residues: CASSLEGGDVAGELFF. The chain links TRBV28 to TRBJ2-2, with D possibly TRBD2 on 6 matching bases. Trimming cost V 2 bases and J 6 bases, with 16 bases left between them. Per germline, CDR1 MDHEN and CDR2 SYDVKM. The CDR3 spans 16 residues.

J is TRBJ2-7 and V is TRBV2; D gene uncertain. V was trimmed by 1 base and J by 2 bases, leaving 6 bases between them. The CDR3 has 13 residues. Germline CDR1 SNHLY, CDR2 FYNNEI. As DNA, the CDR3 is TGTGCCAGCAGTGAAGTGGCGGCCTACGAGCAGTACTTC. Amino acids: CASSEVAAYEQYF.

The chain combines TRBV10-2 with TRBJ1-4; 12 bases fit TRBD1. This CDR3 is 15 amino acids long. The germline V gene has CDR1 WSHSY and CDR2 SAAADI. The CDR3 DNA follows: TGCGCAACCGGGACAGGGGGCTTTTTAAATGAAAAACTGTTTTTT. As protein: CATGTGGFLNEKLFF.

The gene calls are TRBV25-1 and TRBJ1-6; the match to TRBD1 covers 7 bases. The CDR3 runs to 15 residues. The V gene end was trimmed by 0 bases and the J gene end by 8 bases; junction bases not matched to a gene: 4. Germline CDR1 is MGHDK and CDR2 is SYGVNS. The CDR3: CASSEYKGADSPLHF. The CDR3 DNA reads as TGTGCCAGCAGTGAATACAAGGGGGCGGATTCACCCCTCCACTTT.

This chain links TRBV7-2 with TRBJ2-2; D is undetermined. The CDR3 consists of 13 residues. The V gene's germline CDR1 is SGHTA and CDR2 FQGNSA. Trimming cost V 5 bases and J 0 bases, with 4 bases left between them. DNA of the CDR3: TGTGCCAGCAGCACTTCGAACACCGGGGAGCTGTTTTTT. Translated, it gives CASSTSNTGELFF.

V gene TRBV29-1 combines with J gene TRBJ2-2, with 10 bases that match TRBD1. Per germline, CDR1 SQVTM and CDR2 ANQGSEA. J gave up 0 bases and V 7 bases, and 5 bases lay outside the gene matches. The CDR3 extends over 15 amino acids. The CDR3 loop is CSARTGGANTGELFF. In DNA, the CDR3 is TGCAGCGCCCGGACAGGGGGTGCGAACACCGGGGAGCTGTTTTTT.

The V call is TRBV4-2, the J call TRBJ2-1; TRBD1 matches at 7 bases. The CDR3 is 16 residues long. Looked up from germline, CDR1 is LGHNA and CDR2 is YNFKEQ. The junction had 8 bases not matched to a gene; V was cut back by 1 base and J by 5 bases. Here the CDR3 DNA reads TGTGCCAGCAGCCAAGGGACAGGTAAGGTCCACAATGAGCAGTTCTTC. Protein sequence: CASSQGTGKVHNEQFF.

CDR3 in amino acids: CASSLSPGHKIYEQYF. CDR3 nucleotides: TGTGCCAGCAGCCTTTCCCCGGGTCATAAAATCTACGAGCAGTACTTC. The genes are TRBV3-1 (or the pseudogene TRBV3-2) and TRBJ2-7; D is unresolved. The CDR3 runs to 16 residues. V lost 4 bases, J lost 3 bases, and 19 bases lay in between. Germline CDR1 LGHDT, CDR2 YNNKEL (reference sequence).

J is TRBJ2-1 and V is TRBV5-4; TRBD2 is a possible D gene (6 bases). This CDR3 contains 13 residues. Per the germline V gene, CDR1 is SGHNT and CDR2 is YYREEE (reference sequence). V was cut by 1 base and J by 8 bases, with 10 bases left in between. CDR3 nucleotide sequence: TGTGCCAGCAGCTTGCCTAGCGTCGATGAGCAGTTCTTC. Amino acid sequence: CASSLPSVDEQFF. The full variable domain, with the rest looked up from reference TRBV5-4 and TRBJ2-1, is ETGVTQSPTHLIKTRGQQVTLRCSSQSGHNTVSWYQQALGQGPQFIFQYYREEENGRGNFPPRFSGLQFPNYSSELNVNALELDDSALYLCASSLPSVDEQFFGPGTRLTVL.

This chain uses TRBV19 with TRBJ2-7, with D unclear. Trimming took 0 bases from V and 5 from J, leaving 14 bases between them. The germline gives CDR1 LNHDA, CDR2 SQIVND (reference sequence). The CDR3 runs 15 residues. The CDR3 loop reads CASSIDRSGSNEQYF. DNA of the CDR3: TGTGCCAGTAGTATAGATCGGTCAGGTAGCAACGAGCAGTACTTC.

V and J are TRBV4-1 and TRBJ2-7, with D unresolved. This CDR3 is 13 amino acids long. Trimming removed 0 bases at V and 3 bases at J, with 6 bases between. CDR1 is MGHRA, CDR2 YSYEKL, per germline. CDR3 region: CASSQDPDYEQYF. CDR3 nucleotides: TGCGCCAGCAGCCAAGACCCGGACTACGAGCAGTACTTC.

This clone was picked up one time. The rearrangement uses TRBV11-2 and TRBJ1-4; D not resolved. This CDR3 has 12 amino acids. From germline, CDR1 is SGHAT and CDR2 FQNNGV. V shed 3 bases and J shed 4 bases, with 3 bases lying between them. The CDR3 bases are TGTGCCAGCAGCTTCTTTAATGAAAAACTGTTTTTT. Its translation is CASSFFNEKLFF.